Listed below are T cell receptor gamma chains from one sample, sequenced in a study of gamma-delta T cells after stem cell transplantation. TCRdb re-called clones from the RT-PCR reads using CATT. Here the sample spans about 3,000 gamma-chain clones, roughly 18% being singletons. The sequencing sample was made of gamma-delta T cells. Receptor source: a human donor. It is not recorded whose cells these are; they may come from a transplant donor. CDR3s include the opening cysteine and the closing phenylalanine or tryptophan. Expanded clones get a size class; other rows say once, few or many, or leave the size out.

clone_size	v_call	j_call	cdr3_length	cdr3_aa	cdr3_nt
few	TRGV3	TRGJ1/TRGJ2	13	CATWDRPGYKKLF	TGTGCCACCTGGGACAGGCCAGGTTATAAGAAACTCTTT
.	TRGV3	TRGJ1/TRGJ2	15	CATWDSPQNYYKKLF	TGTGCCACCTGGGACAGCCCCCAGAATTATTATAAGAAACTCTTT
large	TRGV8	TRGJ1/TRGJ2	12	CATWDSRNKKLF	TGTGCCACCTGGGATAGTAGGAATAAGAAACTCTTT
.	TRGV8	TRGJ1/TRGJ2	9	CATWVEKLF	TGTGCCACCTGGGTGGAGAAACTCTTT
.	TRGV4	TRGJ1/TRGJ2	12	CATWDGLYKKLF	TGTGCCACCTGGGATGGGTTATATAAGAAACTATTT
.	TRGV9	TRGJ1/TRGJ2	13	CALWEGLFYKKLF	TGTGCCTTGTGGGAGGGCCTTTTTTATAAGAAACTCTTT
few	TRGV8	TRGJ1/TRGJ2	11	CATWDFVKKLF	TGTGCCACCTGGGATTTTGTGAAGAAACTCTTT
.	TRGV8	TRGJ1/TRGJ2	12	CATWALRDKKLF	TGTGCCACCTGGGCGCTAAGGGATAAGAAACTCTTT
few	TRGV9	TRGJ1/TRGJ2	13	CALWEVDGCKKLF	TGTGCCTTGTGGGAGGTGGATGGTTGTAAGAAACTCTTT
.	TRGV2	TRGJP2	11	CATWRGWIKTF	TGTGCCACCTGGAGGGGTTGGATCAAGACGTTT
few	TRGV2	TRGJ1/TRGJ2	14	CATWDGPTYYKKLF	TGTGCCACCTGGGACGGGCCCACTTATTATAAGAAACTCTTT